The next 18 T cell receptor beta chains were all read from a single sample in a study of control samples from healthy donors and cancer patients. This table comes from immunoSEQ multiplex PCR, and its TCRdb copy is limited to in-frame clones, with some not included. The data contain 150,000 to 200,000 clones, about 90% of them singletons. The sample taken for sequencing was blood. The receptors were gathered from a man aged 25-45 years in good health.

V gene TRBV30 combines with J gene TRBJ2-6, with unresolved D. There are 14 residues in the CDR3. CDR1 and CDR2 (germline): GTSNPN, SVGIG (reference sequence). V lost 0 bases and J 3 bases, leaving 6 bases between the germline ends. Here the CDR3 DNA reads TGTGCCTGGAGTGTGGTTGGTGGGGCCAACGTCCTGACTTTC. Translation: CAWSVVGGANVLTF. Combining the CDR3 with reference TRBV30 and TRBJ2-6 gives the whole variable domain SQTIHQWPATLVQPVGSPLSLECTVEGTSNPNLYWYRQAAGRGLQLLFYSVGIGQISSEVPQNLSASRPQDRQFILSSKKLLLSDSGFYLCAWSVVGGANVLTFGAGSRLTVL.

Here the CDR3 reads CASSSGLSQQYF. DNA for the CDR3: TGTGCCAGCAGTTCGGGACTCTCGCAGCAGTACTTC. The chain carries TRBV6-5 and TRBJ2-7, with a weak D call TRBD2 (6 bases). This CDR3 is 12 amino acids long. V dropped 4 bases and J dropped 8 bases, with 12 bases sitting between them. The germline V gene encodes CDR1 MNHEY and CDR2 SVGAGI.

The genes are TRBV5-1 and TRBJ1-6, with a possible D match to TRBD1 (6 bases). V lost 3 bases, J lost 7 bases, and 14 bases lay in between. This CDR3 region has 15 residues. Germline values: CDR1 SGHRS, CDR2 YFSETQ. CDR3 loop: CASSSSGTRNSPLHF. The CDR3 nucleotides are TGCGCCAGCAGCTCATCCGGGACAAGAAATTCACCCCTCCACTTT.

The V call is TRBV11-2, the J call TRBJ1-1; D uncertain. The V end was cut by 2 bases, the J end by 4 bases, with 17 bases between. CDR3 size: 16 residues. Per germline, CDR1 SGHAT and CDR2 FQNNGV. CDR3 protein: CASSLSLGGSGTEAFF. The CDR3 DNA follows: TGTGCCAGCAGCTTATCCCTCGGAGGGTCGGGCACTGAAGCTTTCTTT.

The chain employs TRBV7-9 and TRBJ1-5, with D unclear. This CDR3 spans 13 amino acids. Germline CDR1 and CDR2: SEHNR and FQNEAQ (reference sequence). Trimming removed 2 bases from V and 5 bases from J, with 7 bases in between. The DNA of the CDR3 is TGTGCCAGCAGCTTAAACGGAGATCAGCCCCAGCATTTT. Translation: CASSLNGDQPQHF.

The CDR3 region is CASSYGEHYNEQFF. CDR3 in DNA: TGTGCCAGCAGTTACGGGGAACACTACAATGAGCAGTTCTTC. The gene calls are TRBV6-2 or TRBV6-3 and TRBJ2-1; no firm D call. The CDR3 totals 14 residues. CDR1 is MNHEY and CDR2 is SVGEGT in the germline V gene. Trimming cost V 2 bases and J 3 bases, with 8 bases left between them.

The chain combines TRBV25-1 with TRBJ1-3; the D gene is possibly TRBD1 (5 bases). The germline V gene has CDR1 MGHDK and CDR2 SYGVNS. The V end lost 3 bases, the J end lost 6 bases, and 9 bases lay between the germline ends. The CDR3 covers 13 residues. The CDR3 DNA is TGTGCCAGCAGTGAGCCGGGGGAAAACACCATATATTTT. Protein product: CASSEPGENTIYF.

The chain joins TRBV12-3 or TRBV12-4 to TRBJ2-7, with D perhaps being TRBD1 or TRBD2 (5 bases each). The CDR3 covers 13 residues. Trimming shortened V by 3 bases and J by 6 bases, and 12 bases separated the two germline ends. CDR3 DNA sequence: TGTGCCAGCAGTTTTGCCGGGACGGGCGAGCAGTACTTC. Translating gives CASSFAGTGEQYF.

The J gene is TRBJ1-4, the V gene TRBV5-1; no definite D call. This CDR3 has 14 amino acids. Germline V gene lookup returns CDR1 SGHRS and CDR2 YFSETQ. V lost 5 bases and J 5 bases, leaving 13 bases between the germline ends. CDR3 sequence reads: CASRAGGPNEKLFF. In nucleotides, the CDR3 is TGCGCCAGCAGGGCCGGAGGGCCCAATGAAAAACTGTTTTTT.

J is TRBJ2-5 and V is TRBV6-5; D may be TRBD2 (6 bases). V gave up 3 bases and J gave up 4 bases, with 18 bases separating them. The CDR3 totals 16 residues. Germline CDR1 reads MNHEY; CDR2 reads SVGAGI. CDR3: CASSYRLAEGIETQYF. The CDR3, as DNA: TGTGCCAGCAGTTATCGGTTAGCGGAGGGGATAGAGACCCAGTACTTC.

The CDR3 nucleotides are TGTGCCAGCAGCTCAATCAGGGACTCGGATGGCTACACCTTC. Amino acids: CASSSIRDSDGYTF. The J gene is TRBJ1-2, the V gene TRBV7-9; D is possibly TRBD1 (5 bases). V was shortened by 4 bases and J by 6 bases, with 15 bases between the two germline ends. The V gene's germline CDR1 is SEHNR and CDR2 FQNEAQ (reference sequence). The length of the CDR3 is 14 residues.

The V call is TRBV19, the J call TRBJ2-7, with 12 bases aligning to TRBD2. V was clipped by 9 bases and J by 3 bases; unmatched bases: 9. CDR3 length: 15 amino acids. CDR1 LNHDA and CDR2 SQIVND come from the germline V gene (reference sequence). CDR3 in amino acids: CASTLAGGPNYEQYF. The CDR3 DNA is TGTGCCAGCACACTAGCGGGAGGACCTAACTACGAGCAGTACTTC.

There are a few counts of this clone. The rearrangement uses TRBV10-3 and TRBJ1-2; the D is unclear. The length of the CDR3 is 12 residues. The V gene lost 0 bases and the J gene lost 4 bases, with 3 bases spanning the gap. Germline CDR1 ENHRY, CDR2 SYGVKD. The CDR3 DNA reads TGTGCCATCAGTGAGTCTAGCTATGGCTACACCTTC. It is translated as CAISESSYGYTF.

CDR3 DNA sequence: TGTGCCAGCAGTAAGGTCGGGACTAGCGGGAATAATGAGCAGTTCTTC. Translated, it gives CASSKVGTSGNNEQFF. This chain links TRBV2 with TRBJ2-1; TRBD2 matches at 13 bases. The CDR3 is 16 residues long. The V segment lost 5 bases and the J segment 7 bases; nucleotides outside the gene matches: 8. Germline lookup yields CDR1 SNHLY and CDR2 FYNNEI.

The CDR3 nucleotides are TGTGCCAGCAGCTCCTGGACTTCGGGCCCCTACGAGCAGTACTTC. Translating it yields CASSSWTSGPYEQYF. The genes are TRBV7-2 and TRBJ2-7; TRBD2 might be the D (5 bases). V lost 4 bases, J lost 2 bases, and 15 bases lay in between. The CDR3 runs 15 residues. Germline values: CDR1 SGHTA, CDR2 FQGNSA. Full variable domain (outside the CDR3, taken from reference TRBV7-2 and TRBJ2-7): GAGVSQSPSNKVTEKGKDVELRCDPISGHTALYWYRQSLGQGLEFLIYFQGNSAPDKSGLPSDRFSAERTGGSVSTLTIQRTQQEDSAVYLCASSSWTSGPYEQYFGPGTRLTVT.

Here the CDR3 reads CASSVVSTLNEQFF. The CDR3 nucleotides are TGTGCCAGCAGCGTAGTGTCGACGCTCAATGAGCAGTTCTTC. The V call is TRBV9, the J call TRBJ2-1; D uncertain. The CDR3 has 14 amino acids. Trimming took 0 bases from V and 6 from J, leaving 10 bases between them. The V gene's germline CDR1 is SGDLS and CDR2 YYNGEE.

The gene calls are TRBV6-5 and TRBJ1-6; no firm D call. Germline lookup yields CDR1 MNHEY and CDR2 SVGAGI. CDR3 length equals 14 residues. V lost 2 bases and J 1 base, leaving 3 bases between the germline ends. The CDR3 here is CASSYVSYNSPLHF. CDR3 nucleotides: TGTGCCAGCAGTTACGTATCCTATAATTCACCCCTCCACTTT.

The chain is built from TRBV13 and TRBJ2-3; D uncertain. Germline lookup yields CDR1 PRHDT and CDR2 FYEKMQ (reference sequence). The CDR3 is made up of 16 amino acids. Trimming took off 2 bases at V and 4 bases at J, with 16 bases between the two ends. The CDR3 protein is CASSLFGSGTADTQYF. The CDR3 DNA reads as TGTGCCAGCAGCTTATTCGGGTCAGGAACGGCAGATACGCAGTATTTT.